This T cell receptor (beta chain) stems from a study of chemoradiotherapy in HPV16-positive cancers. Study background: Candidate HPV-specific clones and shared TCR motifs came from two HPV16-positive patients. Study-wide points: During treatment, candidate HPV-specific clones and E7-related motifs expanded in tumor.

This clone has just one count. The antigen remains unidentified. This CDR3 is 14 amino acids long. V was shortened by 3 bases and J by 7 bases, with 13 bases between the two germline ends. Per germline, CDR1 MDHEN and CDR2 SYDVKM. Some clones are missing from TCRdb's copy, which holds only in-frame ones; the method was immunoSEQ multiplex PCR. This sample carries some 6,600 clones, under 80% of them seen once, and the ten largest clones take 6.5% to 8%. Repertoires were sampled repeatedly during chemoradiotherapy. This receptor was taken from a human donor with HPV-associated anogenital cancer. This rearrangement joins TRBV28 to TRBJ2-1, with D tentatively TRBD2 (5 bases). Sequenced material: tumor tissue, taken from a patient who underwent chemoradiotherapy. The CDR3 DNA reads as TGTGCCAGCAGTTTCCCCTTCTCGGGGAATGAGCAGTTCTTC. Translating it yields CASSFPFSGNEQFF.